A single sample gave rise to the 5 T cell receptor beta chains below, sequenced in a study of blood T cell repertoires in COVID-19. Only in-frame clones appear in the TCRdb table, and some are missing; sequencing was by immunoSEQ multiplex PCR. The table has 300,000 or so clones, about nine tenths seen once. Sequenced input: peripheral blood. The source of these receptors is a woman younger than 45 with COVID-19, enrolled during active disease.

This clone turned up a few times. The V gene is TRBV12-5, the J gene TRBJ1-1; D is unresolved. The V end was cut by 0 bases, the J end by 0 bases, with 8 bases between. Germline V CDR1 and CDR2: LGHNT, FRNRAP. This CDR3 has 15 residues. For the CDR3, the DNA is TGTGCTAGTGGTTTGGTCCAGTTTATGAACACTGAAGCTTTCTTT. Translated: CASGLVQFMNTEAFF.

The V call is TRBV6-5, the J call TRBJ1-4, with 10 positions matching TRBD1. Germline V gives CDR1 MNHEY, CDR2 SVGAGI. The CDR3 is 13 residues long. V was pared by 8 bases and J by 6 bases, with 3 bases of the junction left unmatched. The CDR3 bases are TGTGCCAGCGGGACAGGGGATTATGAAAAACTGTTTTTT. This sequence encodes CASGTGDYEKLFF.

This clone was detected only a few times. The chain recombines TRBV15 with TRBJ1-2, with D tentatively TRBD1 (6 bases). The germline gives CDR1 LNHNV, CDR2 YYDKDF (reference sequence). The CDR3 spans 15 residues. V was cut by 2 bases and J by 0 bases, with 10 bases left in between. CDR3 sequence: CATSRPTGSNYGYTF. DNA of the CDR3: TGTGCCACCAGCAGACCTACAGGGTCTAACTATGGCTACACCTTC. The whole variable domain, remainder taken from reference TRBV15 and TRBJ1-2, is DAMVIQNPRYQVTQFGKPVTLSCSQTLNHNVMYWYQQKSSQAPKLLFHYYDKDFNNEADTPDNFQSRRPNTSFCFLDIRSPGLGDTAMYLCATSRPTGSNYGYTFGSGTRLTVV.

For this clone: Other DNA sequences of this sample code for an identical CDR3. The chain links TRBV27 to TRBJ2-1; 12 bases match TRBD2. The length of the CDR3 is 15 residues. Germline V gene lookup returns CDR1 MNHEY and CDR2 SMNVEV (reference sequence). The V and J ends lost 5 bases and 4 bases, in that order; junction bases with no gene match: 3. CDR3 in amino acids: CASSSGLAGYNEQFF. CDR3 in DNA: TGTGCCAGCAGTAGCGGACTAGCGGGATACAATGAGCAGTTCTTC.

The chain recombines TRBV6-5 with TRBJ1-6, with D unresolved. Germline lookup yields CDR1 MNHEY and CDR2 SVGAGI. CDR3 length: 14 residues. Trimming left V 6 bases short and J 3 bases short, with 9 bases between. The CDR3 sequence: CASRPDLYNSPLHF. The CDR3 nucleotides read TGTGCCAGCAGACCAGATCTCTATAATTCACCCCTCCACTTT.